In this sample, the clone carrying this T cell receptor beta chain turned up many times. The target antigen is unknown. This specimen comes from a study of Graves' ophthalmopathy and Graves' hyperthyroidism. Study findings and constraints: Ophthalmopathy progression prediction by the model yielded a sensitivity of around 68% and a specificity of roughly 74%. Blood contained most expanded thyroid clonotypes exceeding 0.001 frequency.

The authors amplified TCR beta CDR3 regions, and they did so from RNA transcripts for repertoire sequencing. Following a first-round RT-PCR that used HTBI primers, a second-round multiplex PCR was carried out. One entry per CDR3 protein results from TCRdb running MiXCR on the multiplex PCR reads. The sample contains approximately 330,000 distinct CDR3 sequences, 15% to 20% of which appear only once. The CDR3 totals 14 residues. CDR1 and CDR2 from the germline V gene are LGHDT and YNNKEL (reference sequence). The V and J ends lost 5 bases and 5 bases respectively, with 15 bases between them. Enrollment excluded any patients with other autoimmune diseases, uncontrolled infections, pregnancy or lactation.

This chain joins TRBV3-1 and TRBJ2-5, with D possibly TRBD2 on 5 matching bases. The TCR was taken from an adult man with Graves' ophthalmopathy. Input material: peripheral blood. The CDR3 sequence is CASSTPRQRETQYF. The CDR3 DNA follows: TGTGCCAGCAGCACCCCGCGGCAGCGGGAGACCCAGTACTTC.